This TCR beta chain was captured in a study of control samples from healthy donors and cancer patients. Method: immunoSEQ multiplex PCR; TCRdb's copy keeps in-frame clones and lacks some. Of 100,000 to 150,000 clones listed, more than 75% are singletons. The sample was blood. The sequence was collected from a man between 18 and 29 years old in good health.

This CDR3 reads CASLSQGNTGELFF. The CDR3 DNA reads TGTGCCAGCCTGTCCCAGGGGAACACCGGGGAGCTGTTTTTT. The chain combines TRBV28 with TRBJ2-2; a weak D match, TRBD1 (5 bases). This CDR3 contains 14 residues. CDR1 MDHEN and CDR2 SYDVKM come from the germline V gene. V shed 8 bases and J shed 1 base, with 11 bases lying between them.